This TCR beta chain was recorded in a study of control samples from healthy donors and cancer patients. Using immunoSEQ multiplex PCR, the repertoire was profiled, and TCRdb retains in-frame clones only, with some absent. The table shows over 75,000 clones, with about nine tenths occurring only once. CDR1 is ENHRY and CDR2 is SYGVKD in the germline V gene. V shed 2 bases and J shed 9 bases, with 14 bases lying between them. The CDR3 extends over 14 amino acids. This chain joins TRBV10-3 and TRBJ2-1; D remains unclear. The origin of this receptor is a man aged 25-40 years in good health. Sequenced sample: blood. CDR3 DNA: TGTGCCATCAGTGAGCCCCACCAGTCTGCTGAGCAGTTCTTC. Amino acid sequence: CAISEPHQSAEQFF.